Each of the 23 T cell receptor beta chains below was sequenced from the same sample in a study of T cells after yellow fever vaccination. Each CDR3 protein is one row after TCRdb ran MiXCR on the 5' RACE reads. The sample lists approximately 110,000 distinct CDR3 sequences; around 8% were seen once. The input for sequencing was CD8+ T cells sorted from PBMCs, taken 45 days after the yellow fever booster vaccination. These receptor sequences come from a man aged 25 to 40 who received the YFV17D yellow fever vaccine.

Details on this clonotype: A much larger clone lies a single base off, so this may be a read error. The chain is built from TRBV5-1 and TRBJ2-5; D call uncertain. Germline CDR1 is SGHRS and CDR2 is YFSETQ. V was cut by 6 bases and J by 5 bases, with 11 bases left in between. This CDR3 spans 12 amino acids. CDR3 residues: CASTGIVETQYF. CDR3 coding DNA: TGCGCCAGCACCGGTATAGTGGAGACCCAGTACTTC.

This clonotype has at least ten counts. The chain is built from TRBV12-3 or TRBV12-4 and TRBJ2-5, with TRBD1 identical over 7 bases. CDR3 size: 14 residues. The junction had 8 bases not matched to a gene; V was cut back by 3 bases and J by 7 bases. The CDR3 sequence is CASSFGTPGGTQYF. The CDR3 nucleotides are TGTGCCAGCAGTTTCGGGACCCCAGGGGGGACCCAGTACTTC.

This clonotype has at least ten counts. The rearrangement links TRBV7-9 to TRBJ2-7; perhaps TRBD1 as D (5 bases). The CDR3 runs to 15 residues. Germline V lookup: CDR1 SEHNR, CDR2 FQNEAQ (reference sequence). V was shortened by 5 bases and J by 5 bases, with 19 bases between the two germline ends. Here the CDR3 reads CASSPTPGLGNEQYF. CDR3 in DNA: TGTGCCAGCAGCCCGACCCCAGGGCTGGGAAACGAGCAGTACTTC. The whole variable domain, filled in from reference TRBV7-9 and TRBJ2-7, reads DTGVSQNPRHKITKRGQNVTFRCDPISEHNRLYWYRQTLGQGPEFLTYFQNEAQLEKSRLLSDRFSAERPKGSFSTLEIQRTEQGDSAMYLCASSPTPGLGNEQYFGPGTRLTVT.

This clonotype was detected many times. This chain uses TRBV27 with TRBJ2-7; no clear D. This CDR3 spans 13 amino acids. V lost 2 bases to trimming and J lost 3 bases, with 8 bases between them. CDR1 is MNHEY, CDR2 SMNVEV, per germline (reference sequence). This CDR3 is CASSLGNGYEQYF. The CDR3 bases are TGTGCCAGCAGTTTAGGGAACGGCTACGAGCAGTACTTC.

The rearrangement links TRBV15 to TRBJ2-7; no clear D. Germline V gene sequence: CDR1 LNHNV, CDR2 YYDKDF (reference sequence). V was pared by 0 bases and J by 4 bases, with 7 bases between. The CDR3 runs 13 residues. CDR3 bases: TGTGCCACCAGCAGAGAATTGAGTTACGAGCAGTACTTC. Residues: CATSRELSYEQYF.

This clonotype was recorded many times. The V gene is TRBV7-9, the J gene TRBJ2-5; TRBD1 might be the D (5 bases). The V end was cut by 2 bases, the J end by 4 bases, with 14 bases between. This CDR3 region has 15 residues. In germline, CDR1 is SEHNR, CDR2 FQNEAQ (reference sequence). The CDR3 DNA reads TGTGCCAGCAGCTTAAGGGGCAGGCGAGCAGAGACCCAGTACTTC. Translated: CASSLRGRRAETQYF.

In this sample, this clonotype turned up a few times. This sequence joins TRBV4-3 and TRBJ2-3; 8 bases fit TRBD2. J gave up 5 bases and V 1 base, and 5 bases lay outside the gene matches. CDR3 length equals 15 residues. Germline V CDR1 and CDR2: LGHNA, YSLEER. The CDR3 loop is CASSQGGLAGDTQYF. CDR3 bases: TGCGCCAGCAGCCAAGGTGGTCTAGCGGGAGATACGCAGTATTTT.

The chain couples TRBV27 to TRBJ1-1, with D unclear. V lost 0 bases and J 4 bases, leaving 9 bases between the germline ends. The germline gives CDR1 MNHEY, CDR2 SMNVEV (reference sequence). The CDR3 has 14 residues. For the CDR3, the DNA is TGTGCCAGCAGTTTATCGTGGGGAGGCACTGAAGCTTTCTTT. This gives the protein CASSLSWGGTEAFF.

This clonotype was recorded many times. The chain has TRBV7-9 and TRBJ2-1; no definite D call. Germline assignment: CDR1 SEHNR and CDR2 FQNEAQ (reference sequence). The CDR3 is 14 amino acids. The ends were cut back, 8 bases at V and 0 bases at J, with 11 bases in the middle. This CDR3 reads CASGYMSSYNEQFF. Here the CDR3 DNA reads TGTGCCAGCGGATATATGAGCTCCTACAATGAGCAGTTCTTC.

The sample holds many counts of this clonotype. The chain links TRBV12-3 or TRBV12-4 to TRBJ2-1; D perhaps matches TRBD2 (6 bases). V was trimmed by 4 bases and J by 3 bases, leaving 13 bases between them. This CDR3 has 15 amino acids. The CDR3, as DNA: TGTGCCAGCAGTTCGCGGGGCGGACTCTACAATGAGCAGTTCTTC. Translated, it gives CASSSRGGLYNEQFF.

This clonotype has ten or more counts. The DNA of the CDR3 is TGCAGCGCTGGACAGGGGTGGGAAAAACTGTTTTTT. The encoded protein is CSAGQGWEKLFF. The V gene is TRBV29-1, the J gene TRBJ1-4; the match to TRBD1 covers 9 bases. The CDR3 covers 12 residues. Looked up from germline, CDR1 is SQVTM and CDR2 is ANQGSEA. V was pared by 7 bases and J by 8 bases, with 5 bases of the junction left unmatched. Drawing the rest from reference TRBV29-1 and TRBJ1-4, the complete variable domain is SAVISQKPSRDICQRGTSLTIQCQVDSQVTMMFWYRQQPGQSLTLIATANQGSEATYESGFVIDKFPISRPNLTFSTLTVSNMSPEDSSIYLCSAGQGWEKLFFGSGTQLSVL.

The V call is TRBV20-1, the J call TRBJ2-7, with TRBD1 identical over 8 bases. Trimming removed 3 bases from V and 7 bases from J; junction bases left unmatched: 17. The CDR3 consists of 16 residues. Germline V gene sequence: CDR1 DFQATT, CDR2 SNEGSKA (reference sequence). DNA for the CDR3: TGCAGTGCTAGGGGCCTCACGGGACAGGACTACAGTGAGCAGTACTTC. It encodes CSARGLTGQDYSEQYF.

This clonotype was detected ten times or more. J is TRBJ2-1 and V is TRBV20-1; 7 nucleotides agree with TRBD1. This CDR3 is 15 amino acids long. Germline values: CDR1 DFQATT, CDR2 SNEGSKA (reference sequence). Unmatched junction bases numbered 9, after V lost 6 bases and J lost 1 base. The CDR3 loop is CSADYRGASYNEQFF. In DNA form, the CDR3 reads TGCAGTGCCGATTACAGGGGAGCGTCCTACAATGAGCAGTTCTTC.

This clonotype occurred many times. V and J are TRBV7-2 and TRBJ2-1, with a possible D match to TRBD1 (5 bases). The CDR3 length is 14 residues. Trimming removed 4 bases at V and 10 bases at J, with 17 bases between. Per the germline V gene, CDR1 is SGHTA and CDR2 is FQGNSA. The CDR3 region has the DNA TGTGCCAGCAGCTCTATCCCCGGACAACACGAGCAGTTCTTC. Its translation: CASSSIPGQHEQFF.

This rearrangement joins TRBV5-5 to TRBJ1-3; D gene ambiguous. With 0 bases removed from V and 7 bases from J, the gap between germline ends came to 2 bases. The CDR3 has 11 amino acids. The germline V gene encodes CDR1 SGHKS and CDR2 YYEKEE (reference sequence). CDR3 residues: CASSLANTIYF. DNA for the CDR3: TGTGCCAGCAGCTTGGCGAACACCATATATTTT.

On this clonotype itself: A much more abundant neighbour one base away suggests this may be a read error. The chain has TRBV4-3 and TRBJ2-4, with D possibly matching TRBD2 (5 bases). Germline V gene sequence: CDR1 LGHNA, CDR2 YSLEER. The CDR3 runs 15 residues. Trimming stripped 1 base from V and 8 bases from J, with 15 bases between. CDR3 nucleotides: TGCGCCAGCAGCCAAGGGCGGGCATCAGCGGACATTCAGTACTTC. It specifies CASSQGRASADIQYF.

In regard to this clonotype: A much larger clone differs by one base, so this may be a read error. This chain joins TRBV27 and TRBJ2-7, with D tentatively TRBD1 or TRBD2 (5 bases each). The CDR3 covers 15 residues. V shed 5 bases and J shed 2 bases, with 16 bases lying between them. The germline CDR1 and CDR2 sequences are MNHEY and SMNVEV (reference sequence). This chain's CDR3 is CASSLTPGRPYEQYF. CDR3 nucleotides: TGTGCCAGCAGTCTCACGCCGGGACGCCCCTACGAGCAGTACTTC.

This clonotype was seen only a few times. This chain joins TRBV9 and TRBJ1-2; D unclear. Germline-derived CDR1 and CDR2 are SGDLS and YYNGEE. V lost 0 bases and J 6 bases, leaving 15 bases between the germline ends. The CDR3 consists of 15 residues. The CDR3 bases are TGTGCCAGCAGCGTAGAGCAGTTCTTGGACCATGGCTACACCTTC. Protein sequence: CASSVEQFLDHGYTF.

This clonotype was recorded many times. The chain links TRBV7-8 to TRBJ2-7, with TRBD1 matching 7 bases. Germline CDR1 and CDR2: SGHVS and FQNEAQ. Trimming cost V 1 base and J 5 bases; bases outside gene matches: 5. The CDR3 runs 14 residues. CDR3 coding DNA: TGTGCCAGCAGCTTAGGAAGGGGGCTGGACGAGCAGTACTTC. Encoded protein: CASSLGRGLDEQYF.

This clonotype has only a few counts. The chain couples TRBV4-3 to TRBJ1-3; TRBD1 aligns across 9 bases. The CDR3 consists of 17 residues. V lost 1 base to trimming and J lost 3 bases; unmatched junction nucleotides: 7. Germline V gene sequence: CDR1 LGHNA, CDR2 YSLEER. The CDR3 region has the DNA TGCGCCAGCAGCCAAGTAGGGACAGGGTATTTTGGAAACACCATATATTTT. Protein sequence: CASSQVGTGYFGNTIYF.

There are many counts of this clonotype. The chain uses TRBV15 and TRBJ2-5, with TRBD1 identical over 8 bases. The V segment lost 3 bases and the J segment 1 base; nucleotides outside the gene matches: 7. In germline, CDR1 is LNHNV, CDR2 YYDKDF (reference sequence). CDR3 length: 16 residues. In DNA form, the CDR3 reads TGTGCCACCAGCAGTTCCAGGGGGCGCGCCCAAGAGACCCAGTACTTC. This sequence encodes CATSSSRGRAQETQYF.

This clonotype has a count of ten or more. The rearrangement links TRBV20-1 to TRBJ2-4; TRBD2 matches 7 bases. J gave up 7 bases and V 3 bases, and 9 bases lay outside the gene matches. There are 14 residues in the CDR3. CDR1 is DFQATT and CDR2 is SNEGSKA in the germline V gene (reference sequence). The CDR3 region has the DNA TGCAGTGCTAGTTTCCTGGAGCGGGGTAACATTCAGTACTTC. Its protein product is CSASFLERGNIQYF.

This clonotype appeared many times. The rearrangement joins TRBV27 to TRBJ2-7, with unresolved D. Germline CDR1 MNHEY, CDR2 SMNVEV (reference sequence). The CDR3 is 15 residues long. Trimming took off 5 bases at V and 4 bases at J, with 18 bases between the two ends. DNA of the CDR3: TGTGCCAGCAGTAAAACACAGACGTCACTGTACGAGCAGTACTTC. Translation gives CASSKTQTSLYEQYF.